Listed here is a single T cell receptor beta chain. Losses at the gene ends were 1 base for V and 2 bases for J; bases not matched to a gene: 2. This CDR3 contains 16 residues. CDR1 is SNHLY, CDR2 FYNNEI, per germline. Time point given: after dendritic cell vaccination, including at tumor progression/relapse. This sample was taken from a study of glioma-infiltrating T cells after dendritic cell vaccination. The assay was immunoSEQ multiplex PCR, and TCRdb's table has in-frame clones only and misses some. The data hold 100,000 to 120,000 clones, with 85% to 90% observed a single time. V is TRBV2 and J is TRBJ2-3, with 11 nucleotides matching TRBD2. Material: blood, obtained after dendritic cell vaccination. The sequence was obtained from a human donor with glioblastoma. CDR3 DNA sequence: TGTGCCAGCAGTGAAGGACTAGCGGGACACACAGATACGCAGTATTTT. Its translation: CASSEGLAGHTDTQYF. The variable domain in full, with the rest retrieved from reference TRBV2 and TRBJ2-3, is EPEVTQTPSHQVTQMGQEVILRCVPISNHLYFYWYRQILGQKVEFLVSFYNNEISEKSEIFDDQFSVERPDGSNFTLKIRSTKLEDSAMYFCASSEGLAGHTDTQYFGPGTRLTVL.